Listed below are T cell receptor beta chains from one sample, sequenced in a study of blood T cell repertoires in COVID-19. The table came from immunoSEQ multiplex PCR; TCRdb's copy has only in-frame clones and leaves some out. Of around 82,000 clones listed, around 88% are singletons. Source material: peripheral blood. The receptor set was obtained from a man of 80 years or more with COVID-19, enrolled during active disease. Both conserved end residues are part of each CDR3. Each record gives: V gene, J gene, clone size, D gene, CDR3 DNA, CDR3 protein. The D gene is left open where the match is weak. The size entry is marked missing in some rows and otherwise reads once, few, many or a size class.

>TRBV9|TRBJ1-6|.|.
TGTGCCAGCAGCGTAGCCCCGACAGTGAATTCACCCCTCCACTTT
CASSVAPTVNSPLHF
>TRBV21-1|TRBJ1-2|.|.
TGTGCCAGCAGCAAAGTGGGGAGGGGGGACGGTGGCTACACCTTC
CASSKVGRGDGGYTF
>TRBV27|TRBJ2-2|.|.
TGTGCCAGCAGTTTGGGGAGAAACACCGGGGAGCTGTTTTTT
CASSLGRNTGELFF
>TRBV28|TRBJ1-1|.|TRBD1
TGTGCCAGCAGCGGACAGGGGGTGACTGAAGCTTTCTTT
CASSGQGVTEAFF
>TRBV29-1|TRBJ1-2|few|.
TGCAGCGCCCAAGCAGGGGCCAATAACTATGGCTACACCTTC
CSAQAGANNYGYTF
>TRBV11-3|TRBJ1-4|.|TRBD1
TGTGCCAGCAGCCCCGACAGGGGTCGGAGTGAAAAACTGTTTTTT
CASSPDRGRSEKLFF
>TRBV5-8|TRBJ2-3|.|TRBD2
TGTGCCAGCAGCCGGGGGACGACTAGCGCAATACGACATACGCAGTATTTT
CASSRGTTSAIRHTQYF
>TRBV15|TRBJ2-1|.|TRBD2
TGTGCCACCAGCAGAGGAAGCGGGGGAACTTACAATGAGCAGTTCTTC
CATSRGSGGTYNEQFF
>TRBV5-1|TRBJ1-4|.|TRBD1
TGCGCCAGCAGATTAGCAGGACAGGGTGAAAAACTGTTTTTT
CASRLAGQGEKLFF
>TRBV5-8|TRBJ1-6|.|TRBD1
TGTGCCAGCAGCTTCAAGAAGACAGGGGCGGATTCACCCCTCCACTTT
CASSFKKTGADSPLHF
>TRBV4-2|TRBJ1-2|few|TRBD1
TGTGCCAGCAGCCCCAACCTAAGGGGGCCCAGCTATGGCTACACCTTC
CASSPNLRGPSYGYTF
>TRBV12-5|TRBJ1-1|.|.
TGTGCTAGTGGTTTGGTAGTACCGACAGCGCGGGGTCGTGAAGCTTTCTTT
CASGLVVPTARGREAFF
>TRBV20-1|TRBJ1-2|.|.
TGCAGCGATCGGGGAGACTATGGCTACACCTTC
CSDRGDYGYTF
>TRBV9|TRBJ1-5|.|TRBD1
TGTGCCAGCAGCGTCAACAGGGGGCGGAATAGGCACAGCAATCAGCCCCAGCATTTT
CASSVNRGRNRHSNQPQHF
>TRBV2|TRBJ1-3|.|.
TGTGCCAGCAGTCCCCAAGGAAACACCATATATTTT
CASSPQGNTIYF
>TRBV6-6|TRBJ1-2|once|.
TGTGCCAGCAGTAAGACAGATTACTATGGCTACACCTTC
CASSKTDYYGYTF
>TRBV5-1|TRBJ1-2|once|.
TGCGCCAGCAGCTTGGGAGGTAGGCCCGCTGGGGGCTACACCTTC
CASSLGGRPAGGYTF
>TRBV6-5|TRBJ1-3|.|TRBD1
TGTGCCGGGGCACAGGGGGCGTCTGGAAACACCATATATTTT
CAGAQGASGNTIYF
>TRBV3-1/TRBV3-2|TRBJ2-7|.|TRBD2
TGTGCCAGCAGCCAACTAGCGGGGGTGGCGTGGTACTTC
CASSQLAGVAWYF
>TRBV5-6|TRBJ1-2|.|TRBD1
TGTGCCAGCAGCTTCGACAGGGGGGGATATGGCTACACCTTC
CASSFDRGGYGYTF
>TRBV11-2|TRBJ2-7|.|TRBD2
TGTGCCAGCAGCTTAGGTATACTAGCGGGGGTCTCCTACGAGCAGTACTTC
CASSLGILAGVSYEQYF
>TRBV10-3|TRBJ1-2|.|TRBD1
TGTGCCATCAGCCTAACGATCGGGACAGGGGAAGGTGGCTACACCTTC
CAISLTIGTGEGGYTF
>TRBV11-2|TRBJ1-4|.|TRBD1
TGTGCCAGCAGCTTAGGACAGGGGGCGGATAGTGGAGAAAAACTGTTTTTT
CASSLGQGADSGEKLFF
>TRBV5-1|TRBJ2-7|.|TRBD2
TGCGCCAGCAGCTTCGCGGGAGATTCACGAGTTCCCTACGAGCAGTACTTC
CASSFAGDSRVPYEQYF
>TRBV3-1/TRBV3-2|TRBJ1-6|.|.
TGTGCCAGCAGCCAAGCCGACAGAGGTTCACCCCTCCACTTT
CASSQADRGSPLHF
>TRBV6-5|TRBJ1-6|.|.
TGTGCCAGCAGTTACGAGTGGCAGGGAGGTTCACCCCTCCACTTT
CASSYEWQGGSPLHF
>TRBV7-8|TRBJ2-7|once|.
TGTGCCAGCAGCTTACGGGACGGGGGAAGCTCCTACGAGCAGTACTTC
CASSLRDGGSSYEQYF
>TRBV6-6|TRBJ2-1|.|TRBD1
TGTGCCAGCGCCCGGGACAGCCGATACAATGAGCAGTTCTTC
CASARDSRYNEQFF
>TRBV27|TRBJ1-1|.|TRBD1
TGTGCCAGCAGTCCTCAGGGGGCGGGAGCTTTCTTT
CASSPQGAGAFF
>TRBV7-2|TRBJ2-3|.|TRBD2
TGTGCCAGCAGCTCCCGAACTAGCGGGGTCATGGATACGCAGTATTTT
CASSSRTSGVMDTQYF
>TRBV18|TRBJ1-2|.|TRBD1
TGTGCCAGCTCACCAGGGACAGGGTATGGCTACACCTTC
CASSPGTGYGYTF
>TRBV6-5|TRBJ1-3|.|.
TGTGCCAGCAGTTACTCGGGGAGTGGAAGCACCATATATTTT
CASSYSGSGSTIYF
>TRBV6-5|TRBJ2-7|.|.
TGTGCCAGCAGTTACCCCCCCAACGAGCAGTACTTC
CASSYPPNEQYF
>TRBV7-3|TRBJ1-5|.|.
TGTGCCAGCGGAAATCTACAGGGTAGCAATCAGCCCCAGCATTTT
CASGNLQGSNQPQHF
>TRBV5-6|TRBJ2-3|.|.
TGTGCCAGCAGCTTGGCAGGGACAGATACGCAGTATTTT
CASSLAGTDTQYF
>TRBV5-1|TRBJ2-2|.|TRBD2
TGCGCCAGCAGCCTCCGGACTAGCGGGGGGGCCGGGGAGCTGTTTTTT
CASSLRTSGGAGELFF
>TRBV5-5|TRBJ1-1|.|TRBD1
TGTGCCAGCAGCTTAGGGGGCAGCCTTCCGCGGACTTTAAACACTGAAGCTTTCTTT
CASSLGGSLPRTLNTEAFF
>TRBV19|TRBJ2-3|.|TRBD1
TGTGCCAGTAGTATAGATCGCACAGGGGGCACAGATACGCAGTATTTT
CASSIDRTGGTDTQYF
>TRBV7-2|TRBJ2-2|.|.
TGTGCCAGCAGCTTAAATAGGTTGGCAGGGGAAGTCGGGGAGCTGTTTTTT
CASSLNRLAGEVGELFF
>TRBV3-1/TRBV3-2|TRBJ2-1|.|TRBD2
TGTGCCAGCAGCCAGGCCCGGCGGGGGGAGCAGTTCTTC
CASSQARRGEQFF
>TRBV6-2/TRBV6-3|TRBJ2-3|.|TRBD2
TGTGCCAGCAGTACTTCTAGCGGGGGGGCCTTATATACGCAGTATTTT
CASSTSSGGALYTQYF
>TRBV5-4|TRBJ2-5|.|TRBD2
TGTGCCAGCAGCCAGACTAGCGGGGCGACACAAGAGACCCAGTACTTC
CASSQTSGATQETQYF
>TRBV2|TRBJ1-5|.|.
TGTGCCAGCAGTGAAGAGGGGTATAGCAATCAGCCCCAGCATTTT
CASSEEGYSNQPQHF
>TRBV14|TRBJ1-4|.|TRBD1
TGTGCCAGCAGCCAACGGCAGGGGGCAACTAATGAAAAACTGTTTTTT
CASSQRQGATNEKLFF
>TRBV6-5|TRBJ1-2|.|.
TGTGCCAGCAGTTCAACTGGACACCGCTATGGCTACACCTTC
CASSSTGHRYGYTF